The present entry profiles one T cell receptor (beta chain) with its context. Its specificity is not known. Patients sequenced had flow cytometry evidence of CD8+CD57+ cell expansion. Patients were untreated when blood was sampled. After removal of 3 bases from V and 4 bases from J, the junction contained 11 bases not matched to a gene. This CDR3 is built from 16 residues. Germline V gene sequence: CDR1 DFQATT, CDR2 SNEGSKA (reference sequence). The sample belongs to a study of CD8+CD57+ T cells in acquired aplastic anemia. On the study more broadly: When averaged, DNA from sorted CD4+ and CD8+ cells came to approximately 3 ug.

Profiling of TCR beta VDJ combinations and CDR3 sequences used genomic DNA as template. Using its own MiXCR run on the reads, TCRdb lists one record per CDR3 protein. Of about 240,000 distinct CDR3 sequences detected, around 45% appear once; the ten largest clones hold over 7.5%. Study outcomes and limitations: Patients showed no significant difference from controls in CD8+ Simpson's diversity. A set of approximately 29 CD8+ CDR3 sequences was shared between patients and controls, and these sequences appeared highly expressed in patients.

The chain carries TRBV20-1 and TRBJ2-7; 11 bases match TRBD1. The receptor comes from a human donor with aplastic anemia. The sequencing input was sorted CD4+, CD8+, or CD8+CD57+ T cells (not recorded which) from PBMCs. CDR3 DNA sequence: TGCAGTGCTAGTGGGACAGGGGGGGGGGAGAGGTACGAGCAGTACTTC. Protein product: CSASGTGGGERYEQYF.